This T cell receptor (beta chain) is from a study of blood T cells in healthy people across ages. Study-wide background: The capture of about one barcoded beta molecule per two T cells was achieved by template switching. Whole-study results and caveats: The study found TCR beta diversity correlated strongly with naive T cell percentage.

The authors extracted at least 6 micrograms of total RNA per sample. Through a sample-barcoded 5' primer and a J-beta primer mix, a second PCR was run for 7 to 11 cycles. No fewer than 2.5 million CDR3-containing paired-end reads came from each sample. TCRdb itself ran the 5' RACE reads through MiXCR, one entry per CDR3 protein. This table holds more than 1.4 million distinct CDR3 sequences, around 42% found once. A few counts support this clonotype. Its antigen remains unidentified. Sequences were obtained from blood. The receptor comes from a woman aged 18-29 years in good health.

The CDR3 protein is CASSQDWEGASQHF. The CDR3 DNA is TGTGCCAGCAGCCAAGATTGGGAGGGGGCCTCCCAGCATTTT. The chain has TRBV3-1 and TRBJ1-5; 7 bases align to TRBD1. The CDR3 spans 14 residues. Trimming at V came to 0 bases and at J to 11 bases, leaving 7 bases not matched to a gene. CDR1 is LGHDT and CDR2 is YNNKEL in the germline V gene (reference sequence).